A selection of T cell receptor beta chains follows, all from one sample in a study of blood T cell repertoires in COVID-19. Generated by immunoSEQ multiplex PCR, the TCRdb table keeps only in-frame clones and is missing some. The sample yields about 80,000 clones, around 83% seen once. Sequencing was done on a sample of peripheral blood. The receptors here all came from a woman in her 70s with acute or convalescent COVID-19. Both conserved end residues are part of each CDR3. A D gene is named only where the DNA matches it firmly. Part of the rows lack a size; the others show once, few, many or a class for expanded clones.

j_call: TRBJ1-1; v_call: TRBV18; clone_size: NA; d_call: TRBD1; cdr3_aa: CASSPGQAGGSFF; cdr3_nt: TGTGCCAGCTCACCCGGACAGGCCGGTGGTTCTTTCTTT
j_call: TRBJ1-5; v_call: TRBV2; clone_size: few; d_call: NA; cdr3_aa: CASSGQGSHQPQHF; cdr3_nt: TGTGCCAGCAGTGGGCAGGGATCCCATCAGCCCCAGCATTTT
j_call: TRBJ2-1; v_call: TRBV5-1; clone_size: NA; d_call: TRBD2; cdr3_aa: CASSLQSGGSYNEQFF; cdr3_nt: TGCGCCAGCAGCTTGCAGAGCGGGGGGTCCTACAATGAGCAGTTCTTC
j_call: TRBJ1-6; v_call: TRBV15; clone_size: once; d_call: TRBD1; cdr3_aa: CATSRDRGERSPLHF; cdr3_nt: TGTGCCACCAGCAGGGACAGGGGGGAAAGGTCACCCCTCCACTTT
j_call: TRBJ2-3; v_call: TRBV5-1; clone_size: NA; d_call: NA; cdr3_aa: CASSVDSARDTQYF; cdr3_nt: TGCGCCAGCAGCGTCGACAGTGCTAGAGATACGCAGTATTTT
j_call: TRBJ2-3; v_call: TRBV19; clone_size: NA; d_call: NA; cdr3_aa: CASIPGDRTDTQYF; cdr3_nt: TGTGCCAGTATCCCGGGGGACCGCACAGATACGCAGTATTTT
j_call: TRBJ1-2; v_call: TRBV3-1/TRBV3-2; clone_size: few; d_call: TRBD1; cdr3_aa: CASSQGTGGSGSGYTF; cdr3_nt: TGTGCCAGCAGCCAAGGGACAGGGGGGTCAGGGTCGGGCTACACCTTC
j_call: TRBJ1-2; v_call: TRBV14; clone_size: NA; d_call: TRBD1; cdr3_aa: CASSQGTGSIYGYTF; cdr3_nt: TGTGCCAGCAGCCAAGGGACAGGGTCTATCTATGGCTACACCTTC
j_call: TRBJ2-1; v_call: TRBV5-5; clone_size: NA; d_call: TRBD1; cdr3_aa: CASSLVGQAYNEQFF; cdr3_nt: TGTGCCAGCAGCTTGGTAGGACAGGCTTACAATGAGCAGTTCTTC
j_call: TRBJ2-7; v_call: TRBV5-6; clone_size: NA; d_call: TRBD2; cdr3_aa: CASSRLAGTEQYF; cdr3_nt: TGTGCCAGCAGCAGGCTAGCGGGAACCGAGCAGTACTTC
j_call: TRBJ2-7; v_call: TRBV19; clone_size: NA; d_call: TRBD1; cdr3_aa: CASSNRKGQGGEQYF; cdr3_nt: TGTGCCAGTAGCAATAGAAAGGGACAGGGGGGAGAGCAGTACTTC
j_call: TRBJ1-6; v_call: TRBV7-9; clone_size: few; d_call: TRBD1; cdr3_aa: CASSSGQENSPLHF; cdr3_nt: TGTGCCAGCAGCTCGGGACAGGAGAATTCACCCCTCCACTTT
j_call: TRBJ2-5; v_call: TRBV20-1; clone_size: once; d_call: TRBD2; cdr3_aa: CSASAPSGRGETQYF; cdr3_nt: TGCAGTGCTAGTGCGCCTAGCGGGAGAGGGGAGACCCAGTACTTC
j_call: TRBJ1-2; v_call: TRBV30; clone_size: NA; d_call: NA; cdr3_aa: CAWNTNLRAEGYTF; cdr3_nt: TGTGCCTGGAACACTAATTTGCGGGCGGAGGGCTACACCTTC
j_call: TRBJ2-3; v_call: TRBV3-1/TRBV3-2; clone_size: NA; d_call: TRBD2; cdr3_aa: CASSQVSGFGGGKADTQYF; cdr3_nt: TGTGCCAGCAGCCAAGTTTCGGGCTTCGGCGGGGGAAAGGCAGATACGCAGTATTTT
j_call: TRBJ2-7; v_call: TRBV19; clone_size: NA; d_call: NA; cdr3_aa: CARPRGSDYEQYF; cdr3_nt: TGTGCCAGGCCCCGGGGAAGCGATTACGAGCAGTACTTC
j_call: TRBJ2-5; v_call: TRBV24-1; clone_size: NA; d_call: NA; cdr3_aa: CATSDPTAAGAGETQYF; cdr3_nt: TGTGCCACCAGTGACCCCACCGCCGCGGGGGCAGGGGAGACCCAGTACTTC
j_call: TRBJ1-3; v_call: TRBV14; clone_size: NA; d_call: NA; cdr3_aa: CASSQALGTGVTIYF; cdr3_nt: TGTGCCAGCAGCCAAGCGTTAGGGACGGGGGTCACCATATATTTT
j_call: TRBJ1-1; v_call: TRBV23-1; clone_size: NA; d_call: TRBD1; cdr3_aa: CASVRDRAFYSLGNTEAFF; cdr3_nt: TGCGCCAGCGTCCGGGACAGGGCTTTTTACTCTTTGGGTAACACTGAAGCTTTCTTT
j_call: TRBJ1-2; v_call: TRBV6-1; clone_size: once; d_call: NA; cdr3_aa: CASSEPAGPPRGYTF; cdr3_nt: TGTGCCAGCAGTGAACCCGCGGGCCCGCCGCGAGGCTACACCTTC
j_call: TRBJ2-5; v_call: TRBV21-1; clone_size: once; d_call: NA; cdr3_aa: CAHEVGGVLRETQYF; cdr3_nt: TGTGCACATGAGGTGGGGGGGGTGCTCCGAGAGACCCAGTACTTC
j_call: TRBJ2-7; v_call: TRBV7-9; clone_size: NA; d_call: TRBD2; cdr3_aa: CASSSPTSGSSYEQYF; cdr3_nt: TGTGCCAGCAGCTCACCGACTAGCGGGAGCTCCTACGAGCAGTACTTC
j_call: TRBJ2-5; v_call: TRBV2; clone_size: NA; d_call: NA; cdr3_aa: CASSEQGVETQYF; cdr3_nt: TGTGCCAGCAGTGAACAGGGTGTGGAGACCCAGTACTTC